This T cell receptor (beta chain) was sequenced for a study of OX40 agonist ivuxolimab in advanced cancers. Trimming at V came to 6 bases and at J to 8 bases, leaving 16 bases not matched to a gene. CDR1 SEHNR and CDR2 FQNEAQ come from the germline V gene (reference sequence). The CDR3 covers 17 residues. If patients had autoimmune disease history or systemic immunosuppression, they were excluded. Study-level points and caveats: CD4+ and CD8+ T cells in blood underwent clonal expansion by week 6 at 0.1 to 3.0 mg/kg.

Details on this clone: The antigen remains unidentified.

Using immunoSEQ multiplex PCR, the repertoire was profiled, and TCRdb retains in-frame clones only, with some absent. Of about 37,000 clones listed, more than 75% are singletons. This TCR was recovered from an adult with an advanced solid tumor such as melanoma, head and neck, liver or kidney cancer. The gene calls are TRBV7-9 and TRBJ2-1; 10 bases line up with TRBD2. The material was CD4+ or CD8+ T cells sorted from blood, obtained in a trial of the OX40 agonist ivuxolimab. CDR3 DNA: TGTGCCAGCAGTCTCACAGGGGAATTAGCGGGAGGTGATGAGCAGTTCTTC. Translated, it gives CASSLTGELAGGDEQFF.